This T cell receptor (beta chain) was sequenced during a study of regulatory T cells in long-lasting Graves disease. General observations from the study: Between persistent patients, roughly 2,600 public clonotypes were shared, exceeding the 800 to 1,000 shared between new patients.

In its sample, this clonotype was seen a few times. Antigen specificity is unknown. Assembly of TCR beta libraries relied on iRepertoire HTBI primers together with Arm-PCR of CDR3 regions. Via MiXCR, TCRdb re-called the multiplex PCR reads, giving one row per CDR3 protein. Counted here are 390,000 or so distinct CDR3 sequences, roughly 12% occurring once; the ten biggest clones make up about 20%. CDR1 DFQATT and CDR2 SNEGSKA come from the germline V gene (reference sequence). V was cut by 0 bases and J by 10 bases, with 12 bases left in between. The CDR3 sequence is 12 residues long. The time point here: newly diagnosed GD, antithyroid drugs for less than 3 months. Generation of the TCR library employed RNA extracted from PBMCs. This same sample was also taken into another study, of T cells in Graves' hyperthyroidism and ophthalmopathy.

Sequenced material: peripheral blood mononuclear cells (PBMCs), taken at new diagnosis, from a patient treated with antithyroid drugs. V and J are TRBV20-1 and TRBJ1-1; D is ambiguous. The source of this sequence is a woman aged 18-29 years with Graves disease. CDR3 protein: CSARENRGIAFF. Here the CDR3 DNA reads TGCAGTGCTAGAGAAAACCGAGGAATAGCTTTCTTT.